Shown below are 3 T cell receptor beta chains from a single sample sequenced in a study of blood T cell repertoires in COVID-19. Method: immunoSEQ multiplex PCR; TCRdb's copy keeps in-frame clones and lacks some. The table records more than 95,000 clones, around 84% of them present only once. Sequencing was carried out using peripheral blood. These receptors originate from a man between 60 and 75 years old with acute or convalescent COVID-19.

The V and J genes are TRBV29-1 and TRBJ2-5; possible D gene TRBD1, 6 bases. CDR3 length: 15 residues. V was clipped by 5 bases and J by 3 bases, with 19 bases between them. Germline V CDR1 and CDR2: SQVTM, ANQGSEA. The CDR3 is CSVPNPTGSEETQYF. Here the CDR3 DNA reads TGCAGCGTTCCCAACCCTACAGGGAGCGAAGAGACCCAGTACTTC.

This clone has just one count. The chain employs TRBV10-3 and TRBJ2-5, with D uncertain. Deletions cut 0 bases from V and 1 base from J, with 15 bases between. Germline V gene data show CDR1 as ENHRY and CDR2 as SYGVKD. The CDR3 is made up of 17 amino acids. The CDR3, as DNA: TGTGCCATCAGTGAGTCGTCGCGGATAACGACCCAAGAGACCCAGTACTTC. Protein product: CAISESSRITTQETQYF.

The chain employs TRBV5-4 and TRBJ1-2; maybe TRBD1 (6 bases). This CDR3 contains 14 residues. Germline assignment: CDR1 SGHNT and CDR2 YYREEE (reference sequence). V lost 5 bases, J lost 4 bases, and 15 bases lay in between. CDR3 in amino acids: CASRSQTGFYGYTF. The CDR3, as DNA: TGTGCCAGCAGATCACAAACAGGGTTCTATGGCTACACCTTC.